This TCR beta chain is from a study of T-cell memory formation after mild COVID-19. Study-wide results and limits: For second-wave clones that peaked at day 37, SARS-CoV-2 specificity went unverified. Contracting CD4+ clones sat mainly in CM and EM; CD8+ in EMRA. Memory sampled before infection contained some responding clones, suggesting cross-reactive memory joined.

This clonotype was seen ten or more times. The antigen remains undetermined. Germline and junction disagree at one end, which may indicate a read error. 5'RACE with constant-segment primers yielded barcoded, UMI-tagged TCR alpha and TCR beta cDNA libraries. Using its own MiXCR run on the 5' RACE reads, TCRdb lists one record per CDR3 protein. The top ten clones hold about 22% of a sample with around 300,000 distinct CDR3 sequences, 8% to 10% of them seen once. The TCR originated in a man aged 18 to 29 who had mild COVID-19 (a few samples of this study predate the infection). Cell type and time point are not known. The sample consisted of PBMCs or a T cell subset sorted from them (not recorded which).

CDR3 bases: TGTGCCACCAGTCGAAGAGTGGGAGGGAACACTGAAGCTTTCTTT. Protein product: CATSRRVGGNTEAFF. This chain connects TRBV12-3 or TRBV12-4 to TRBJ1-1; no clear D gene. The CDR3 runs 15 residues.